The T cell receptor beta chain described here comes from a study of T-cell reconstitution after alpha-beta-depleted transplantation in children. The CDR3 sequence is 14 residues long. V lost 0 bases and J lost 9, with 15 bases in between. Germline CDR1 reads DFQATT; CDR2 reads SNEGSKA (reference sequence). Points from the study as a whole: Newly made T cells mostly supplied T-cell counts and diversity one year after transplant.

About this clonotype: Its cognate antigen is unknown.

During its preparation, the TCRbeta library received unique molecular identifiers. TCRdb re-called the PCR reads with MiXCR, one entry per CDR3 protein. The table shows hundreds of thousands of distinct CDR3 sequences, with 15% to 20% occurring only once. The sample was PBMCs, mostly from graft donor cells, taken 360 days after TCRalphabeta/CD19-depleted stem cell transplant. The rearrangement uses TRBV20-1 and TRBJ2-1, with D tentatively TRBD2 (5 bases). The clonotype originates from a male patient aged 2 to 9 who had a stem cell transplant for acute lymphoblastic leukemia, so the T cells may come from the graft donor. This chain's CDR3 is CSARDGLLGGEQFF. Here the CDR3 DNA reads TGCAGTGCTAGAGATGGACTCCTCGGCGGTGAGCAGTTCTTC.